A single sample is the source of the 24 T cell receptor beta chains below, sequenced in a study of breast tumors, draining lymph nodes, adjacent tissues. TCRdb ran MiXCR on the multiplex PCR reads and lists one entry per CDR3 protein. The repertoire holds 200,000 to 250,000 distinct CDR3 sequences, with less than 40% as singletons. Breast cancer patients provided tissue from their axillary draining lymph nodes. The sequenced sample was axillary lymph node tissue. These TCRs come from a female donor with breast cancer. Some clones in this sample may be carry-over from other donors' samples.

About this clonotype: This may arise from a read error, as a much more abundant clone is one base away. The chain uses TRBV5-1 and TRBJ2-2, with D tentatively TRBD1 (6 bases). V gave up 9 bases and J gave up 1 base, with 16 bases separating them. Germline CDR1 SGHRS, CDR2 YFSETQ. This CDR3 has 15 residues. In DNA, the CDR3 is TGCGCCACCAGAGCCCTGACAGGGAACACCGGGGAGCTGTTTTTT. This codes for CATRALTGNTGELFF.

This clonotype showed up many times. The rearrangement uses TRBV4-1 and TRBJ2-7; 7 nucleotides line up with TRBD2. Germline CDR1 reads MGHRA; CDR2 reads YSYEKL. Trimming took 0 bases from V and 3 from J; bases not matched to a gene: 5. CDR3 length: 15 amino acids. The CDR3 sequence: CASSQDQAGSYEQYF. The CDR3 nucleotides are TGCGCCAGCAGCCAAGATCAAGCGGGGAGCTACGAGCAGTACTTC.

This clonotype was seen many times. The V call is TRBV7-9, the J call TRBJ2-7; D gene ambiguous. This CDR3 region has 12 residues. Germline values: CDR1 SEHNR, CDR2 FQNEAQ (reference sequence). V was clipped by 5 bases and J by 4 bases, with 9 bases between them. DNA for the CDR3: TGTGCCAGCAGCGCCCTGGGATACGAGCAGTACTTC. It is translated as CASSALGYEQYF.

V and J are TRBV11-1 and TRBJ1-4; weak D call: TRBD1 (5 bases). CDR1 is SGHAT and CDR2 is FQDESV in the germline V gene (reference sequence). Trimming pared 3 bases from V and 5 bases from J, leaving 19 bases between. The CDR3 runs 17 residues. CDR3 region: CASSFGTSGMRNEKLFF. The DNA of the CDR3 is TGTGCCAGCAGCTTCGGGACTAGCGGGATGAGAAATGAAAAACTGTTTTTT. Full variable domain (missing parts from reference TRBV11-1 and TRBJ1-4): EAEVAQSPRYKITEKSQAVAFWCDPISGHATLYWYRQILGQGPELLVQFQDESVVDDSQLPKDRFSAERLKGVDSTLKIQPAELGDSAMYLCASSFGTSGMRNEKLFFGSGTQLSVL.

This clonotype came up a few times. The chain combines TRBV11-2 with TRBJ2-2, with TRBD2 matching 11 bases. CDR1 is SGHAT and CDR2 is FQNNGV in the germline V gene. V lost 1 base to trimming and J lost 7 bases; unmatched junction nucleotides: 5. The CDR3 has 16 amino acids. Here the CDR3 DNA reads TGTGCCAGCAGCTTAGTACTAGCGGGGGTGGACGGGGAGCTGTTTTTT. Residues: CASSLVLAGVDGELFF.

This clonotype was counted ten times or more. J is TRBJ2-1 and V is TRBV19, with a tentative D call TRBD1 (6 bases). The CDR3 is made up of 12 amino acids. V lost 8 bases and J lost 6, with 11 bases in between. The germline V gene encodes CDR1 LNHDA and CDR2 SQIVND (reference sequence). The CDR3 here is CASQGLGNEQFF. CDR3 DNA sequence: TGTGCCAGTCAGGGGCTGGGCAATGAGCAGTTCTTC.

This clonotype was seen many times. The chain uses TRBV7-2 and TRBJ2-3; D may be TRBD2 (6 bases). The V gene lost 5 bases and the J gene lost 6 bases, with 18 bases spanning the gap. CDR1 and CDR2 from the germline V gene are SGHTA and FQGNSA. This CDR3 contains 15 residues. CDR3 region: CASSQEGGWADTQYF. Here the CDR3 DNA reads TGTGCCAGCAGCCAAGAGGGAGGATGGGCGGATACGCAGTATTTT.

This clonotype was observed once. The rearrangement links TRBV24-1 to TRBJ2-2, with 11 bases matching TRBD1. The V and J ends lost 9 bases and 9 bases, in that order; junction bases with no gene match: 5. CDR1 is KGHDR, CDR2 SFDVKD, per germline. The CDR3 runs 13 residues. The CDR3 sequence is CATGRTGGRELFF. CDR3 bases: TGTGCCACCGGCAGGACAGGGGGCAGGGAGCTGTTTTTT.

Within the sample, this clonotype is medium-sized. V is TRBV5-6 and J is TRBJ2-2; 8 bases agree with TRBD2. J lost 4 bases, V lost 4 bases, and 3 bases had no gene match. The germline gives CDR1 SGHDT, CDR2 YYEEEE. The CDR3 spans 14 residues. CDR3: CASSIAGGTGELFF. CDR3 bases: TGTGCCAGCAGCATTGCGGGAGGCACCGGGGAGCTGTTTTTT.

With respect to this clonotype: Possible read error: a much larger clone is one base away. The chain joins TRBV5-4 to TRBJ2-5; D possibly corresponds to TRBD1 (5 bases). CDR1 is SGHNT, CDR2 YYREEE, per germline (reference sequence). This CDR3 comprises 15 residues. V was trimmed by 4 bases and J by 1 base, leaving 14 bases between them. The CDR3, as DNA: TGTGCCAGCAGCCCCGCAGGGCCGGGCCAAGAGACCCAGTACTTC. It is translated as CASSPAGPGQETQYF. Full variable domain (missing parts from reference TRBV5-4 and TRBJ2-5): ETGVTQSPTHLIKTRGQQVTLRCSSQSGHNTVSWYQQALGQGPQFIFQYYREEENGRGNFPPRFSGLQFPNYSSELNVNALELDDSALYLCASSPAGPGQETQYFGPGTRLLVL.

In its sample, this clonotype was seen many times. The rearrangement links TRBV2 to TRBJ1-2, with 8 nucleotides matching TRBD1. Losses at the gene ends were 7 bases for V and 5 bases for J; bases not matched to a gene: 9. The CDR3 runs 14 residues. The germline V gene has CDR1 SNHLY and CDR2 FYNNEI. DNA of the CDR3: TGTGCCAGCAAGCTCTCGACAGGGGATTATGGCTACACCTTC. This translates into CASKLSTGDYGYTF.

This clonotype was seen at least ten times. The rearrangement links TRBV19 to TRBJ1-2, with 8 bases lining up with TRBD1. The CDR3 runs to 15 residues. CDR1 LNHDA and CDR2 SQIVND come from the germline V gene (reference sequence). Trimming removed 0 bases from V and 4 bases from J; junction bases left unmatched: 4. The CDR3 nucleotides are TGTGCCAGTAGTATAGATCCAGGGGGCGTCTATGGCTACACCTTC. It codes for CASSIDPGGVYGYTF.

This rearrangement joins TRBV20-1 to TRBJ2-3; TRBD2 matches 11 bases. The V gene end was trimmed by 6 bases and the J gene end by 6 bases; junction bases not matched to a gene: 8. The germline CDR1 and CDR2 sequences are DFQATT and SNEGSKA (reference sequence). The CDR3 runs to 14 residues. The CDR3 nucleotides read TGCAGTGCGCGACTAGCGGGGAGTCGGGATACGCAGTATTTT. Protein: CSARLAGSRDTQYF.

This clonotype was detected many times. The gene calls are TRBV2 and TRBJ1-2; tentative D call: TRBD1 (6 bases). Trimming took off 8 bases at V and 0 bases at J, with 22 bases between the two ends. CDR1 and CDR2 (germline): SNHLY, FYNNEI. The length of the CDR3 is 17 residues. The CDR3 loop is CASWGDMSNAANYGYTF. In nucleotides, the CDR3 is TGTGCCAGCTGGGGGGACATGTCCAACGCCGCTAACTATGGCTACACCTTC.

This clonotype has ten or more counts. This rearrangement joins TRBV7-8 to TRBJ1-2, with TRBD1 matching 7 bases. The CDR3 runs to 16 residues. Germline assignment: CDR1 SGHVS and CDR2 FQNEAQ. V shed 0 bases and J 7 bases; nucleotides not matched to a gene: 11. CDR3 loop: CASSLAFTGDRGGYTF. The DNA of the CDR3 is TGTGCCAGCAGCTTAGCCTTTACAGGGGATCGCGGTGGCTACACCTTC.

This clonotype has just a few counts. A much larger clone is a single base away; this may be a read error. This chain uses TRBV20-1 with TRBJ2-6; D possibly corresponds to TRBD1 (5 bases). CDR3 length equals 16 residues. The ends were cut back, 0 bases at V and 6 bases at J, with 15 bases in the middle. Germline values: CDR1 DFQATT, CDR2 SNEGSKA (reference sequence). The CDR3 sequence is CSARDYRRSAANVLTF. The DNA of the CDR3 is TGCAGTGCTAGAGATTACAGGCGCTCCGCGGCCAACGTCCTGACTTTC.

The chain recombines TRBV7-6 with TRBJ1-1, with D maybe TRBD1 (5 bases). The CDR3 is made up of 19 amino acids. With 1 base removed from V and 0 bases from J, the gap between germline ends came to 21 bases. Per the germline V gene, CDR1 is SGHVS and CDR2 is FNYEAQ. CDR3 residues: CASSLVQGATTYMNTEAFF. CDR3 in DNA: TGTGCCAGCAGCTTAGTCCAGGGAGCTACTACGTACATGAACACTGAAGCTTTCTTT.

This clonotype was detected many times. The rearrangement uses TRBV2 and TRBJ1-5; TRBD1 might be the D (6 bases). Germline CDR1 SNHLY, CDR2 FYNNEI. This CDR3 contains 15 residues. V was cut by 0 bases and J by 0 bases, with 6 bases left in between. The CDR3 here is CASSEAGHSNQPQHF. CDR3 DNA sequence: TGTGCCAGCAGTGAAGCGGGACATAGCAATCAGCCCCAGCATTTT.

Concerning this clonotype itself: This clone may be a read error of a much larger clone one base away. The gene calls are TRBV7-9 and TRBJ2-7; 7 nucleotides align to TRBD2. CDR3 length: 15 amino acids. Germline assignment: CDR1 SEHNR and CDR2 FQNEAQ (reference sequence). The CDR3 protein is CASSGREAIGYEQHF. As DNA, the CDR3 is TGTGCCAGCAGCGGCCGGGAGGCCATAGGCTACGAGCAGCACTTC.

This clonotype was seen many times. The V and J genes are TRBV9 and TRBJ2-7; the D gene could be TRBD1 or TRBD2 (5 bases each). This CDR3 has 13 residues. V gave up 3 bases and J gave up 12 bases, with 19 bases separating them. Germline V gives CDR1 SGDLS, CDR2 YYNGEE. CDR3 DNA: TGTGCCAGCAGCGACCGGGACGGAACTCGAATGTACTTC. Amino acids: CASSDRDGTRMYF.

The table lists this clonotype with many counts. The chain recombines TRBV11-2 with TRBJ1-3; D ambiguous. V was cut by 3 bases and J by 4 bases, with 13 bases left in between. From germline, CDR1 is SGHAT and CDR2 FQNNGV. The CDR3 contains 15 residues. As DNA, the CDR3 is TGTGCCAGCAGCTTGCAGAGGCATGCCGGAAACACCATATATTTT. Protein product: CASSLQRHAGNTIYF.

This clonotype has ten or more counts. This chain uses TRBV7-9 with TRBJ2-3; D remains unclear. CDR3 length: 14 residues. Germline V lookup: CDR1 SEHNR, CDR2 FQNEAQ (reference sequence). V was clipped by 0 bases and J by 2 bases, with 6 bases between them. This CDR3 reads CASSLAGITDTQYF. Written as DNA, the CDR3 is TGTGCCAGCAGCTTAGCTGGAATCACAGATACGCAGTATTTT.

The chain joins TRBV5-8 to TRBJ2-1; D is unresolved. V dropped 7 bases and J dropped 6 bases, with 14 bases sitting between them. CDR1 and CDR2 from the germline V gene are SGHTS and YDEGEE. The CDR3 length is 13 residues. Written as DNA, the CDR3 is TGTGCCAGCCTATTTGAGCACCCCAATGAGCAGTTCTTC. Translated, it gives CASLFEHPNEQFF.

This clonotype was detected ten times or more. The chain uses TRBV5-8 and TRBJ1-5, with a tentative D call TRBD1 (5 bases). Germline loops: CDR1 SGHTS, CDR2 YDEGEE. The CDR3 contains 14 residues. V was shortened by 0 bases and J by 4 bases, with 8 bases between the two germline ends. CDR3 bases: TGTGCCAGCAGCTTGGGAGGGGTTAATCAGCCCCAGCATTTT. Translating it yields CASSLGGVNQPQHF.